This T cell receptor (beta chain) was sequenced during a study of shared clonotypes between healthy human individuals. The wider study: CD4 naive and CD4 memory each took three plates per donor, while CD8 naive took two and CD8 memory one. Points from the study as a whole: The naive CD4 repertoires of a handful of donors were compared, and approximately 4.7% of clonotypes were shared.

About this clone: Antigen specificity is unknown.

For each subset, genomic DNA was distributed in equal portions over several immunoSEQ plates. As originally analysed: Filtering of immunoSEQ junctional sequences could not match full-length read filtering. Method: immunoSEQ multiplex PCR; TCRdb's copy keeps in-frame clones and lacks some. V, J and clone size are taken as reported in that table, and D and trimming were inferred from the DNA itself. The table has roughly 850,000 clones, 90% to 97% seen once. CD45RO-negative cells were positively selected for CCR7, leaving out terminally differentiated effector memory CD45RA+ cells. The sequencing sample was made of naive CD8+ T cells sorted from blood. This sequence was found in a man aged 25-40 years in good health.

The CDR3 region is CSAGTREQYF. DNA of the CDR3: TGCAGTGCTGGGACAAGAGAGCAGTACTTC. The rearrangement joins TRBV20-1 to TRBJ2-7; tentative D call: TRBD1 (6 bases). This CDR3 has 10 amino acids. Germline CDR1 DFQATT, CDR2 SNEGSKA (reference sequence). The V gene lost 5 bases and the J gene lost 7 bases, with 9 bases spanning the gap.